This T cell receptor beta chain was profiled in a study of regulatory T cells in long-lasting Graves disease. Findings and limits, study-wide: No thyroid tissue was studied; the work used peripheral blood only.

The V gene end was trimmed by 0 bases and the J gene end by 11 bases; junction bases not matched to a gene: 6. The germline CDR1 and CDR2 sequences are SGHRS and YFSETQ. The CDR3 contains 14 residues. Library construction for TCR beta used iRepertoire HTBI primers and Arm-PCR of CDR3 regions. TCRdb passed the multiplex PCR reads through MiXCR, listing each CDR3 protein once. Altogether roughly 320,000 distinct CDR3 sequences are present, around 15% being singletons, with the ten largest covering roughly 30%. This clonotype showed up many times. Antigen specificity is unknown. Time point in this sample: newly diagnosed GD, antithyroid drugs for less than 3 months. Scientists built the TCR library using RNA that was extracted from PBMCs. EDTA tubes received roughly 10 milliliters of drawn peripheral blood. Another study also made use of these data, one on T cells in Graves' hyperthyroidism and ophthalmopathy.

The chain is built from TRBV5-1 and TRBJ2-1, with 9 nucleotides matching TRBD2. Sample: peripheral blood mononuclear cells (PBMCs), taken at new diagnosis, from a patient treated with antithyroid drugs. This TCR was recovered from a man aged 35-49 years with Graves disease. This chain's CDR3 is CASSLEVAGDKQFF. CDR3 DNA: TGCGCCAGCAGCTTGGAGGTAGCGGGGGATAAGCAGTTCTTC. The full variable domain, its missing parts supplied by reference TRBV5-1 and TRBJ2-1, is KAGVTQTPRYLIKTRGQQVTLSCSPISGHRSVSWYQQTPGQGLQFLFEYFSETQRNKGNFPGRFSGRQFSNSRSEMNVSTLELGDSALYLCASSLEVAGDKQFFGPGTRLTVL.